The rows below give T cell receptor beta chains drawn from one sample of a study of cytomegalovirus exposure and HLA in healthy donors. Clones were sequenced by immunoSEQ multiplex PCR, and TCRdb holds only the in-frame ones, with some missing. The repertoire table contains tens of thousands of clones. The material sequenced was PBMCs. The receptors stem from a man in his late teens or twenties in good health and CMV-seropositive. Each CDR3 is given with its conserved first and last residue. Each record gives: J gene, V gene, D gene, CDR3 DNA, CDR3 protein. The D gene is left open where the match is weak.

J gene: TRBJ2-5
V gene: TRBV9
D gene: .
CDR3 DNA: TGTGCCAGCAGCCCCCCGGGGGTGGTAGAGACCCAGTACTTC
CDR3 protein: CASSPPGVVETQYF

J gene: TRBJ1-3
V gene: TRBV9
D gene: TRBD1
CDR3 DNA: TGTGCCAGCAGCCCCCCCGGGACAGGGTACTCTGGAAACACCATATATTTT
CDR3 protein: CASSPPGTGYSGNTIYF

J gene: TRBJ2-1
V gene: TRBV19
D gene: TRBD1
CDR3 DNA: TGTGCCAGTACCAGGACAGGCTCCCCCTACAATGAGCAGTTCTTC
CDR3 protein: CASTRTGSPYNEQFF

J gene: TRBJ1-1
V gene: TRBV28
D gene: TRBD1
CDR3 DNA: TGTGCCAGCAGTTTATCCACTTCAACAGGGGGAAGGGGTAAAGCTTTCTTT
CDR3 protein: CASSLSTSTGGRGKAFF

J gene: TRBJ1-1
V gene: TRBV29-1
D gene: TRBD1
CDR3 DNA: TGCAGCGTCGAGCCGGAACAGGGGGACACTGAAGCTTTCTTT
CDR3 protein: CSVEPEQGDTEAFF

J gene: TRBJ2-2
V gene: TRBV6-1
D gene: TRBD1
CDR3 DNA: TGTGCCAGCCAGCACGGGACAGGGGACACCGGGGAGCTGTTTTTT
CDR3 protein: CASQHGTGDTGELFF

J gene: TRBJ2-6
V gene: TRBV6-4
D gene: TRBD2
CDR3 DNA: TGTGCCAGCAGCGCGGGGGGTGCGGGGGCCAACGTCCTGACTTTC
CDR3 protein: CASSAGGAGANVLTF

J gene: TRBJ2-1
V gene: TRBV7-9
D gene: .
CDR3 DNA: TGTGCCAGCAGCTTGCGGGTGGAAGGGAATGAGCAGTTCTTC
CDR3 protein: CASSLRVEGNEQFF

J gene: TRBJ1-3
V gene: TRBV7-9
D gene: .
CDR3 DNA: TGTGCCAGCACCTTGGCAGGTCCCTCTGGAAACACCATATATTTT
CDR3 protein: CASTLAGPSGNTIYF

J gene: TRBJ2-7
V gene: TRBV7-8
D gene: .
CDR3 DNA: TGTGCCAGCAGCTTTGCTAGCAGCGAGCAGTACTTC
CDR3 protein: CASSFASSEQYF

J gene: TRBJ1-6
V gene: TRBV28
D gene: .
CDR3 DNA: TGTGCCAGCAGTGGAGGACTTTATTCGGGCCCTAGTTCACCCCTCCACTTT
CDR3 protein: CASSGGLYSGPSSPLHF

J gene: TRBJ2-1
V gene: TRBV6-1
D gene: TRBD2
CDR3 DNA: TGTGCCAGCAGTCCGGGACTAGCGTCCAATGAGCAGTTCTTC
CDR3 protein: CASSPGLASNEQFF

J gene: TRBJ1-5
V gene: TRBV7-9
D gene: .
CDR3 DNA: TGTGCCAGCAGCTTAGGTCTGAATCAGCCCCAGCATTTT
CDR3 protein: CASSLGLNQPQHF

J gene: TRBJ2-1
V gene: TRBV5-6
D gene: .
CDR3 DNA: TGTGCCAGCACTAGAGGAATCGACTCCTACAATGAGCAGTTCTTC
CDR3 protein: CASTRGIDSYNEQFF

J gene: TRBJ2-1
V gene: TRBV5-1
D gene: TRBD2
CDR3 DNA: TGCGCCAGCAGCTCGGGGACTAGCGGGAGGGCCTACAATGAGCAGTTCTTC
CDR3 protein: CASSSGTSGRAYNEQFF

J gene: TRBJ1-2
V gene: TRBV7-9
D gene: TRBD1
CDR3 DNA: TGTGCCAGCAGCTCCGGGACAGACTATGGCTACACCTTC
CDR3 protein: CASSSGTDYGYTF

J gene: TRBJ2-5
V gene: TRBV20-1
D gene: TRBD1
CDR3 DNA: TGCAGTGCTAGAGGGACAGGGACCCAGTACTTC
CDR3 protein: CSARGTGTQYF

J gene: TRBJ1-3
V gene: TRBV11-1
D gene: .
CDR3 DNA: TGTGCCAGCAGCTCGGCGGCCTCTGGAAACACCATATATTTT
CDR3 protein: CASSSAASGNTIYF

J gene: TRBJ2-3
V gene: TRBV7-2
D gene: TRBD2
CDR3 DNA: TGTGCCAGCAGCCCCGGACTAGCGGGAGAGGATACGCAGTATTTT
CDR3 protein: CASSPGLAGEDTQYF

J gene: TRBJ1-2
V gene: TRBV6-1
D gene: .
CDR3 DNA: TGTGCCACCCCGGGGGACCTGAGCTTTAACTATGGCTACACCTTC
CDR3 protein: CATPGDLSFNYGYTF

J gene: TRBJ2-1
V gene: TRBV7-2
D gene: TRBD2
CDR3 DNA: TGTGCCAGCAGCTTAGTCGGGACTAGCGGGAGTAGTAATGAGCAGTTCTTC
CDR3 protein: CASSLVGTSGSSNEQFF

J gene: TRBJ2-3
V gene: TRBV5-1
D gene: TRBD1
CDR3 DNA: TGCGCCAGCAGCTTGGCGGGACAGGGGGCGGCAGATACGCAGTATTTT
CDR3 protein: CASSLAGQGAADTQYF

J gene: TRBJ1-3
V gene: TRBV2
D gene: .
CDR3 DNA: TGTGCCAGCAGGGGCAGGGGCACTGGAAACACCATATATTTT
CDR3 protein: CASRGRGTGNTIYF

J gene: TRBJ1-1
V gene: TRBV6-5
D gene: .
CDR3 DNA: TGTGCCAGCAGTCCCGACGGACACGGCACTGAAGCTTTCTTT
CDR3 protein: CASSPDGHGTEAFF

J gene: TRBJ2-2
V gene: TRBV10-3
D gene: TRBD1
CDR3 DNA: TGTGCCATCAGGGGAGACCGGGACAGGGCCACCGGGGAGCTGTTTTTT
CDR3 protein: CAIRGDRDRATGELFF

J gene: TRBJ2-5
V gene: TRBV28
D gene: .
CDR3 DNA: TGTGCCAGCAGTTTGTACAGGGAGAGGGAGACCCAGTACTTC
CDR3 protein: CASSLYRERETQYF

J gene: TRBJ1-1
V gene: TRBV7-9
D gene: .
CDR3 DNA: TGTGCCAGCGGAGGGGGGGGTATCATGAACACTGAAGCTTTCTTT
CDR3 protein: CASGGGGIMNTEAFF

J gene: TRBJ2-7
V gene: TRBV15
D gene: .
CDR3 DNA: TGTGCCACCAGCAGAGATAGCGCAGGGGCCTACGAGCAGTACTTC
CDR3 protein: CATSRDSAGAYEQYF

J gene: TRBJ2-7
V gene: TRBV27
D gene: .
CDR3 DNA: TGTGCCAGCAGCCCCGATCAGGGATACGAGCAGTACTTC
CDR3 protein: CASSPDQGYEQYF

J gene: TRBJ2-7
V gene: TRBV4-1
D gene: TRBD2
CDR3 DNA: TGCGCCAGCAGCCAAGGAGCTAGCGGGAGGTACGAGCAGTACTTC
CDR3 protein: CASSQGASGRYEQYF

J gene: TRBJ1-4
V gene: TRBV28
D gene: TRBD1
CDR3 DNA: TGTGCCAGCAAAATACAGGGGGGAGACGAAAAACTGTTTTTT
CDR3 protein: CASKIQGGDEKLFF